The 22 T cell receptor beta chains below were found in one sample sequenced in a study of lymphopenia after photon versus proton radiotherapy. Some clones are missing from TCRdb's copy, which holds only in-frame ones; the method was immunoSEQ multiplex PCR. Found here are under 20,000 clones, more than 90% of them singletons; the top ten hold around 1.5%. The sequencing here drew on peripheral blood, taken from a patient treated with photon-based radiotherapy. These receptors were collected from a woman aged 40 to 50 with cholangiocarcinoma.

The rearrangement links TRBV7-9 to TRBJ2-7; D gene ambiguous. Germline loops: CDR1 SEHNR, CDR2 FQNEAQ (reference sequence). The CDR3 loop spans 11 amino acids. V was cut by 5 bases and J by 1 base, with 3 bases left in between. CDR3 amino acids: CASSISYEQYF. CDR3 DNA sequence: TGTGCCAGCAGCATTTCCTACGAGCAGTACTTC.

The chain combines TRBV7-8 with TRBJ2-7, with 9 nucleotides matching TRBD1. The CDR3 is 14 amino acids. The ends lost 5 bases at V and 0 bases at J; junction bases unmatched: 2. In germline, CDR1 is SGHVS, CDR2 FQNEAQ. For the CDR3, the DNA is TGTGCCAGCAGCCGACAGGGGGGCTCCTACGAGCAGTACTTC. This translates into CASSRQGGSYEQYF.

The V and J genes are TRBV6-1 and TRBJ1-2, with D tentatively TRBD1 (6 bases). Germline V CDR1 and CDR2: MNHNS, SASEGT. V was shortened by 1 base and J by 7 bases, with 16 bases between the two germline ends. The CDR3 has 15 residues. The CDR3 DNA is TGTGCCAGCAGTGAAGAGTCCTGGGGGCGGATTGGCTACACCTTC. Protein: CASSEESWGRIGYTF.

This clone was recorded only once. The CDR3 DNA follows: TGTGCCAGCCGGGACGGGAACACTGAAGCTTTCTTT. Its translation is CASRDGNTEAFF. The chain has TRBV28 and TRBJ1-1; D possibly corresponds to TRBD1 (5 bases). V lost 8 bases, J lost 1 base, and 8 bases lay in between. The CDR3 is 12 amino acids. In germline, CDR1 is MDHEN, CDR2 SYDVKM. The entire variable domain, with the rest obtained from reference TRBV28 and TRBJ1-1, is as follows: DVKVTQSSRYLVKRTGEKVFLECVQDMDHENMFWYRQDPGLGLRLIYFSYDVKMKEKGDIPEGYSVSREKKERFSLILESASTNQTSMYLCASRDGNTEAFFGQGTRLTVV.

The chain is built from TRBV5-6 and TRBJ1-2; D gene unclear. The V gene's germline CDR1 is SGHDT and CDR2 YYEEEE. This CDR3 is 13 amino acids long. Trimming shortened V by 3 bases and J by 0 bases, and 6 bases separated the two germline ends. The CDR3 spells CASSSTPNYGYTF. CDR3 nucleotide sequence: TGTGCCAGCAGCTCGACACCTAACTATGGCTACACCTTC.

The chain links TRBV30 to TRBJ1-1; no clear D gene. CDR3 size: 11 residues. CDR1 is GTSNPN, CDR2 SVGIG, per germline (reference sequence). Trimming left V 3 bases short and J 7 bases short, with 9 bases between. Here the CDR3 reads CAWRLRIEAFF. CDR3 bases: TGTGCCTGGAGGTTACGAATTGAAGCTTTCTTT.

This clone was observed a handful of times. The chain uses TRBV30 and TRBJ1-5, with D uncertain. Deletions cut 0 bases from V and 5 bases from J, with 8 bases between. This CDR3 region has 13 residues. CDR1 GTSNPN and CDR2 SVGIG come from the germline V gene (reference sequence). The CDR3 bases are TGTGCCTGGAGTGTGGCCATAGATCAGCCCCAGCATTTT. As protein: CAWSVAIDQPQHF. Supplemented by reference TRBV30 and TRBJ1-5, the full variable domain reads SQTIHQWPATLVQPVGSPLSLECTVEGTSNPNLYWYRQAAGRGLQLLFYSVGIGQISSEVPQNLSASRPQDRQFILSSKKLLLSDSGFYLCAWSVAIDQPQHFGDGTRLSIL.

This sequence joins TRBV7-3 and TRBJ1-1; D not resolved. CDR3 size: 13 residues. Trimming pared 5 bases from V and 8 bases from J, leaving 15 bases between. The germline V gene encodes CDR1 SGHTA and CDR2 FQGTGA. The CDR3 region has the DNA TGTGCCAGCAGCACCAACTCCGAATCGGAAGCTTTCTTT. It is translated as CASSTNSESEAFF. The full variable domain, completed using reference TRBV7-3 and TRBJ1-1, is GAGVSQTPSNKVTEKGKYVELRCDPISGHTALYWYRQSLGQGPEFLIYFQGTGAADDSGLPNDRFFAVRPEGSVSTLKIQRTERGDSAVYLCASSTNSESEAFFGQGTRLTVV.

This clone was picked up one time. The chain is built from TRBV2 and TRBJ2-7; 7 bases are a match to TRBD2. J was trimmed by 4 bases and V by 4 bases; bases with no gene match: 16. This CDR3 is built from 17 residues. Per germline, CDR1 SNHLY and CDR2 FYNNEI. CDR3 amino acids: CASSVPEPGLNRYEQYF. DNA for the CDR3: TGTGCCAGCAGTGTGCCCGAGCCGGGACTAAATAGATACGAGCAGTACTTC.

V usage is TRBV2 and J usage is TRBJ2-2; TRBD2 is a possible D gene (5 bases). Trimming pared 8 bases from V and 7 bases from J, leaving 8 bases between. The CDR3 extends over 11 amino acids. Germline CDR1 reads SNHLY; CDR2 reads FYNNEI. CDR3 sequence: CASVGSGELFF. The CDR3 bases are TGTGCCAGCGTGGGGAGCGGGGAGCTGTTTTTT. Based on the CDR3 plus reference TRBV2 and TRBJ2-2, the full variable domain is EPEVTQTPSHQVTQMGQEVILRCVPISNHLYFYWYRQILGQKVEFLVSFYNNEISEKSEIFDDQFSVERPDGSNFTLKIRSTKLEDSAMYFCASVGSGELFFGEGSRLTVL.

The rearrangement uses TRBV4-3 and TRBJ2-6; D possibly corresponds to TRBD1 (5 bases). Germline values: CDR1 LGHNA, CDR2 YSLEER. V lost 0 bases and J 0 bases, leaving 9 bases between the germline ends. This CDR3 contains 17 residues. CDR3 coding DNA: TGCGCCAGCAGCCAAGATAAGGGGTCCTCTGGGGCCAACGTCCTGACTTTC. It translates to CASSQDKGSSGANVLTF.

The chain links TRBV29-1 to TRBJ1-1, with no clear D. This CDR3 has 12 residues. Germline V gene lookup returns CDR1 SQVTM and CDR2 ANQGSEA. V was pared by 4 bases and J by 1 base, with 7 bases between. CDR3 region: CSVAAANTEAFF. The CDR3 nucleotides read TGCAGCGTTGCGGCGGCGAACACTGAAGCTTTCTTT.

The chain joins TRBV30 to TRBJ2-7; D is undetermined. Germline V gene sequence: CDR1 GTSNPN, CDR2 SVGIG (reference sequence). CDR3 length equals 14 residues. This CDR3 reads CASTGPTRSYEQYF. The CDR3 bases are TGTGCTTCGACGGGCCCGACTCGGTCCTACGAGCAGTACTTC.

This sequence joins TRBV7-3 and TRBJ2-3; either TRBD1 or TRBD2 may fit D (5 bases each). CDR1 SGHTA and CDR2 FQGTGA come from the germline V gene. Trimming shortened V by 5 bases and J by 9 bases, and 12 bases separated the two germline ends. The CDR3 consists of 12 residues. The CDR3 coding sequence is TGTGCCAGCAGCGGGGGAGATGGAACGCAGTATTTT. Translation gives CASSGGDGTQYF.

CDR3 DNA: TGTGCCACCAGCACAAGTGTAGGGGGATGGCGGGCAGATACGCAGTATTTT. The encoded protein is CATSTSVGGWRADTQYF. V is TRBV15 and J is TRBJ2-3, with D perhaps matching TRBD1 (6 bases). This CDR3 has 17 amino acids. V was clipped by 4 bases and J by 4 bases, with 21 bases between them. Germline assignment: CDR1 LNHNV and CDR2 YYDKDF (reference sequence).

Turning to this clone: At one of its ends the junction is not consistent with the germline gene, which may arise from a read error. The gene calls are TRBV9 and TRBJ2-1; D remains unclear. The CDR3 sequence is 18 residues long. Germline V gene sequence: CDR1 SGDLS, CDR2 YYNGEE. The CDR3 protein is CASSGSYHQAQTYNERFF. In DNA, the CDR3 is TGTGCCAGCAGCGGGTCCTATCACCAAGCCCAGACCTACAATGAGCGGTTCTTC. Full variable domain (rest looked up from reference TRBV9 and TRBJ2-1): DSGVTQTPKHLITATGQRVTLRCSPRSGDLSVYWYQQSLDQGLQFLIQYYNGEERAKGNILERFSAQQFPDLHSELNLSSLELGDSALYFCASSGSYHQAQTYNERFFGPGTRLTVL.

The rearrangement uses TRBV7-9 and TRBJ2-1; D may match TRBD1 or TRBD2 (5 bases each). V was pared by 6 bases and J by 1 base, with 10 bases between. Germline CDR1 is SEHNR and CDR2 is FQNEAQ (reference sequence). The length of the CDR3 is 14 residues. CDR3 region: CASRGDRSYNEQFF. The CDR3 bases are TGTGCCAGCAGAGGGGACCGGTCCTACAATGAGCAGTTCTTC.

This clone has a handful of counts. The rearrangement links TRBV6-5 to TRBJ1-6, with D possibly being TRBD1 (6 bases). V shed 6 bases and J shed 7 bases, with 16 bases lying between them. Germline V gives CDR1 MNHEY, CDR2 SVGAGI. The CDR3 sequence is 15 residues long. DNA of the CDR3: TGTGCCAGCAGCCCCGGGACACTTTGGAATTCACCCCTCCACTTT. As protein: CASSPGTLWNSPLHF.

V and J are TRBV29-1 and TRBJ1-5; D ambiguous. Trimming left V 4 bases short and J 2 bases short, with 15 bases between. Germline CDR1 reads SQVTM; CDR2 reads ANQGSEA. This CDR3 contains 15 residues. Written as DNA, the CDR3 is TGCAGCGTTGCCGAGGGATTGTTAGGCAATCAGCCCCAGCATTTT. Translated, it gives CSVAEGLLGNQPQHF.

This chain connects TRBV15 to TRBJ2-3; D unresolved. Trimming shortened V by 1 base and J by 1 base, and 9 bases separated the two germline ends. Germline values: CDR1 LNHNV, CDR2 YYDKDF (reference sequence). The length of the CDR3 is 15 residues. The DNA for the CDR3 is TGTGCCACCAGCAGAGTTGGACCCGGCACAGATACGCAGTATTTT. Its protein product is CATSRVGPGTDTQYF.

The V call is TRBV11-2, the J call TRBJ2-2; 7 bases map to TRBD2. This CDR3 has 15 amino acids. Germline CDR1 SGHAT, CDR2 FQNNGV. V trimming: 4 bases; J trimming: 1 base; junction bases outside the gene matches: 3. This CDR3 is CASSSVAGNTGELFF. The CDR3 nucleotides are TGTGCCAGCAGCTCCGTAGCGGGGAACACCGGGGAGCTGTTTTTT. Filled out from reference TRBV11-2 and TRBJ2-2, the complete variable domain reads EAGVAQSPRYKIIEKRQSVAFWCNPISGHATLYWYQQILGQGPKLLIQFQNNGVVDDSQLPKDRFSAERLKGVDSTLKIQPAKLEDSAVYLCASSSVAGNTGELFFGEGSRLTVL.

The CDR3 here is CASSPTGVRAGELFF. The CDR3 coding sequence is TGTGCCAGCAGCCCGACAGGGGTGAGGGCCGGGGAGCTGTTTTTT. The chain recombines TRBV7-6 with TRBJ2-2, with TRBD1 matching 8 bases. Germline trimming cut 5 bases from V and 6 bases from J; bases unmatched to any gene: 8. The CDR3 has 15 amino acids. CDR1 is SGHVS and CDR2 is FNYEAQ in the germline V gene.